This TCR beta chain was identified in a study of blood T cell repertoires in COVID-19. Study at large: The analysed material was cDNA or gDNA that came from T cells, B-cell-depleted T cells, or PBMCs.

With 6 bases removed from V and 2 bases from J, the gap between germline ends came to 7 bases. The germline V gene encodes CDR1 MNHEY and CDR2 SVGAGI. This CDR3 comprises 12 residues. Libraries were prepared by immunoSEQ multiplex PCR; TCRdb keeps only in-frame clonotypes and omits some of them. The sample records 60,000 to 90,000 clones, 75% to 85% being singletons. The rearrangement joins TRBV6-5 to TRBJ1-1; weak D call: TRBD1 (5 bases). The sequence derives from a woman aged 50 to 60 with acute or convalescent COVID-19. Sequenced: peripheral blood. The CDR3 bases are TGTGCCAGCAGACAGGACAACACTGAAGCTTTCTTT. The encoded protein is CASRQDNTEAFF.